What follows is one TCR beta chain and its context. Its antigen is as yet unknown. The data belong to a study of glioma-infiltrating T cells. Looking at the study overall: Dexamethasone exposure before glioma surgery was limited to six or fewer days. Findings and limits, study-wide: CDR3 overlap between tissue and blood was very small.

The iRepertoire nested amplicon-rescue multiplex PCR amplified TCR alpha and beta CDR3s from RNA. Tissue mRNA or PBMC total RNA, about 95-450 ng, went into one-step reverse transcription and amplification. TCRdb passed the multiplex PCR reads through MiXCR, listing each CDR3 protein once. Among a few hundred thousand distinct CDR3 sequences listed, around 45% were seen once. Material: glioma tissue, nonneoplastic brain tissue, or PBMCs (not recorded which). This TCR derives from a human donor with low-grade glioma or glioblastoma, undergoing nonglioma brain surgery, or in good health (not recorded which).

The CDR3 reads CASSPGFAYEQYF. In DNA, the CDR3 is TGTGCCAGCAGCCCCGGGTTTGCCTACGAGCAGTACTTC. The chain employs TRBV3-1 and TRBJ2-7; D unclear. V lost 4 bases and J lost 2, with 9 bases in between. This CDR3 spans 13 amino acids. Germline V gives CDR1 LGHDT, CDR2 YNNKEL (reference sequence).